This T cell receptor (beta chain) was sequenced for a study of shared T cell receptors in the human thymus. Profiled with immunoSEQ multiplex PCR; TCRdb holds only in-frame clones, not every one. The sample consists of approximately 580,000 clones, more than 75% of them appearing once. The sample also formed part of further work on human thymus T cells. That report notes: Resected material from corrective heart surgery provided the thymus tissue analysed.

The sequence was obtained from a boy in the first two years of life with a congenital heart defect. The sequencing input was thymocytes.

DNA of the CDR3: TGTGCCAGCAGCGTAGCTACTCCTAGCGGGATGAACACCGGGGAGCTGTTTTTT. This encodes CASSVATPSGMNTGELFF. The genes are TRBV9 and TRBJ2-2, with 9 bases lining up with TRBD2. This CDR3 contains 18 residues. J was trimmed by 1 base and V by 0 bases; bases with no gene match: 7. Germline V CDR1 and CDR2: SGDLS, YYNGEE.